This T cell receptor (beta chain) derives from a study of blood T cell repertoires in COVID-19. Trimming cost V 5 bases and J 2 bases; bases outside gene matches: 5. Per germline, CDR1 LGHDT and CDR2 YNNKEL (reference sequence). CDR3 length: 16 amino acids. In the original processing: Quantification of nucleated cells was approximated via reference gene primer amplification. TCRdb's copy holds only in-frame clones and misses some; the assay was immunoSEQ multiplex PCR. Clonal size and the V and J genes are those of that table, whereas D and trimming came from the DNA. The table shows more than 250,000 clones, with more than 75% occurring only once.

This TCR was recovered from a woman in her twenties or thirties who had recovered from COVID-19. The source material was peripheral blood. V gene TRBV3-1 (or the pseudogene TRBV3-2) combines with J gene TRBJ2-3, with 12 bases matching TRBD1. The CDR3 loop is CASSVGTGGSTDTQYF. Here the CDR3 DNA reads TGTGCCAGCAGCGTCGGGACAGGGGGCTCCACAGATACGCAGTATTTT.